Listed below are T cell receptor beta chains from one sample, sequenced in a study of neurological immune-mediated disorders. One entry per CDR3 protein, called by TCRdb with MiXCR from the 5' RACE reads. The repertoire holds approximately 23,000 distinct CDR3 sequences, with roughly 13% as singletons. The source material was CD4+ T cells from blood. These receptors were obtained from a female donor with HTLV-1-associated myelopathy (HAM/TSP). Both conserved end residues are part of each CDR3. A D gene is named only where the DNA matches it firmly. The size field is filled for only some rows; it gives once, few, many or a size class.

clone size | CDR3 length | J gene | V gene | D gene | CDR3 protein | CDR3 DNA
many | 16 | TRBJ2-3 | TRBV7-2 | TRBD2 | CASSLGSGGARDTQYF | TGTGCCAGCAGCTTAGGTAGCGGGGGGGCTAGAGATACGCAGTATTTT
many | 15 | TRBJ2-3 | TRBV5-1 | NA | CASSLGASGPDTQYF | TGCGCCAGCAGCTTAGGAGCCTCGGGTCCAGATACGCAGTATTTT
many | 15 | TRBJ1-6 | TRBV2 | NA | CASSGAGTGDSPLHF | TGTGCCAGCAGTGGGGCCGGGACCGGAGATTCACCCCTCCACTTT
many | 15 | TRBJ2-7 | TRBV20-1 | NA | CSASPTGPPPDEQYF | TGCAGTGCTAGTCCCACTGGTCCTCCGCCGGACGAGCAGTACTTC
many | 14 | TRBJ2-3 | TRBV20-1 | TRBD2 | CSARWGGVTDTQYF | TGCAGTGCTAGATGGGGGGGGGTAACAGATACGCAGTATTTT
medium-sized | 13 | TRBJ2-7 | TRBV14 | NA | CASSKRDAYEQYF | TGTGCCAGCAGCAAAAGGGATGCCTACGAGCAGTACTTC
many | 13 | TRBJ1-5 | TRBV12-3/TRBV12-4 | NA | CASAEGGGWPQHF | TGTGCCAGCGCGGAGGGGGGGGGGTGGCCCCAGCATTTT
medium-sized | 15 | TRBJ2-5 | TRBV5-1 | NA | CASSLGGHGLETQYF | TGCGCCAGCAGCTTGGGGGGCCATGGGTTGGAGACCCAGTACTTC
NA | 13 | TRBJ2-1 | TRBV3-1 | NA | CASSQGKHNEQFF | TGTGCCAGCAGCCAAGGGAAACATAATGAGCAGTTCTTC
many | 12 | TRBJ2-7 | TRBV20-1 | NA | CSAREAAREQYF | TGCAGTGCTAGAGAAGCGGCCCGTGAGCAGTACTTC
many | 13 | TRBJ2-2 | TRBV20-1 | NA | CSGLAQNTGELFF | TGCAGTGGATTAGCGCAGAACACCGGGGAGCTGTTTTTT
many | 13 | TRBJ2-1 | TRBV7-2 | NA | CASSAYNNNEQFF | TGTGCCAGCAGCGCCTACAATAACAATGAGCAGTTCTTC
many | 12 | TRBJ2-3 | TRBV5-5 | NA | CASSFRADTQYF | TGTGCCAGCAGCTTTCGCGCAGATACGCAGTATTTT
many | 17 | TRBJ2-3 | TRBV7-2 | NA | CASSLAETSGGKGTQYF | TGTGCCAGCAGCTTAGCGGAAACTAGTGGAGGGAAGGGTACGCAGTATTTT
many | 17 | TRBJ2-1 | TRBV28 | TRBD2 | CASPPPSGGITYNEQFF | TGTGCCAGCCCGCCCCCGAGCGGGGGTATAACCTACAATGAGCAGTTCTTC
many | 14 | TRBJ2-3 | TRBV20-1 | NA | CSARDAGSTDTQYF | TGCAGTGCTAGGGACGCGGGCTCCACAGATACGCAGTATTTT
medium-sized | 14 | TRBJ1-1 | TRBV14 | NA | CASSPQLLNTEAFF | TGTGCCAGCAGCCCACAACTACTGAACACTGAAGCTTTCTTT
many | 13 | TRBJ1-1 | TRBV2 | TRBD1 | CASSYDREVEAFF | TGTGCCAGCAGTTATGACAGGGAGGTTGAAGCTTTCTTT
NA | 13 | TRBJ2-1 | TRBV5-1 | NA | CASSLVWGTEQFF | TGCGCCAGCAGCTTGGTATGGGGCACTGAGCAGTTCTTC
medium-sized | 15 | TRBJ2-7 | TRBV5-1 | TRBD1 | CASSSAGQGVGEQYF | TGCGCCAGCAGCTCGGCGGGACAGGGGGTGGGAGAGCAGTACTTC
many | 14 | TRBJ1-4 | TRBV3-1 | NA | CASSQRDQNEKLFF | TGTGCCAGCAGCCAACGGGACCAAAATGAAAAACTGTTTTTT
many | 19 | TRBJ2-6 | TRBV5-1 | TRBD1 | CASSMGTGGSLSGANVLTF | TGCGCCAGCAGTATGGGAACAGGGGGCTCCCTCTCTGGGGCCAACGTCCTGACTTTC
many | 14 | TRBJ2-5 | TRBV12-3/TRBV12-4 | TRBD2 | CASSSGLVAETQYF | TGTGCCAGCAGTTCGGGACTAGTGGCAGAGACCCAGTACTTC
many | 18 | TRBJ1-6 | TRBV30 | NA | CAWSGTGLGFVSNSPLHF | TGTGCCTGGAGTGGTACGGGTCTCGGGTTTGTCTCTAATTCACCCCTCCACTTT
many | 13 | TRBJ2-1 | TRBV5-1 | NA | CASSLIRYNEQFF | TGCGCCAGCAGCTTGATCCGCTACAATGAGCAGTTCTTC
few | 14 | TRBJ2-7 | TRBV6-5 | TRBD1 | CASSPWDSSQEQYF | TGTGCCAGCAGCCCCTGGGACAGTTCGCAAGAGCAGTACTTC
many | 16 | TRBJ2-1 | TRBV20-1 | TRBD2 | CSASFGGRAWGNEQFF | TGCAGTGCTAGTTTTGGCGGGAGGGCCTGGGGAAATGAGCAGTTCTTC
many | 13 | TRBJ2-5 | TRBV7-9 | NA | CASSPDSVGSQYF | TGTGCCAGCAGCCCGGACAGCGTAGGGTCCCAGTACTTC
medium-sized | 16 | TRBJ2-3 | TRBV24-1 | TRBD2 | CATAGTSGGASDTQYF | TGTGCCACAGCCGGGACTAGCGGGGGGGCCTCAGATACGCAGTATTTT
many | 14 | TRBJ2-5 | TRBV7-8 | NA | CASSLDLSGWTQYF | TGTGCCAGCAGCTTAGATTTGTCAGGTTGGACCCAGTACTTC
many | 15 | TRBJ2-3 | TRBV20-1 | TRBD2 | CSATSLAGAGDTQYF | TGCAGTGCGACCTCTCTAGCGGGAGCTGGAGATACGCAGTATTTT
many | 13 | TRBJ2-5 | TRBV10-3 | NA | CAISESREETQYF | TGTGCCATCAGTGAGTCTAGAGAAGAGACCCAGTACTTC
NA | 13 | TRBJ2-1 | TRBV29-1 | NA | CSVILAGGGEQFF | TGCAGCGTTATACTAGCAGGGGGTGGGGAGCAGTTCTTC
many | 12 | TRBJ1-1 | TRBV20-1 | NA | CSASTPDTEAFF | TGCAGTGCTAGTACACCGGACACTGAAGCTTTCTTT
many | 16 | TRBJ1-5 | TRBV10-3 | NA | CAISEGLQGWAQPQHF | TGTGCCATCAGTGAGGGCCTCCAGGGTTGGGCTCAGCCCCAGCATTTT
many | 16 | TRBJ2-5 | TRBV4-1 | NA | CASSHSGQGSVETQYF | TGCGCCAGCAGCCACTCAGGGCAGGGGAGTGTGGAGACCCAGTACTTC
many | 13 | TRBJ2-1 | TRBV11-2 | TRBD1 | CASSLGQYNEQFF | TGTGCCAGCAGCTTGGGACAGTACAATGAGCAGTTCTTC
many | 16 | TRBJ2-7 | TRBV7-3 | NA | CASSLKGGTLSYEQYF | TGTGCCAGCAGCCTAAAAGGCGGGACACTCTCCTACGAGCAGTACTTC
many | 12 | TRBJ2-2 | TRBV29-1 | NA | CSVEFATGELFF | TGCAGCGTTGAGTTTGCGACCGGGGAGCTGTTTTTT
many | 14 | TRBJ2-4 | TRBV29-1 | NA | CSVGVSLAKNIQYF | TGCAGCGTTGGAGTCAGTCTAGCCAAAAACATTCAGTACTTC
many | 15 | TRBJ2-3 | TRBV20-1 | TRBD2 | CSASLADQSTDTQYF | TGCAGTGCTTCTCTAGCGGACCAGAGCACAGATACGCAGTATTTT
many | 17 | TRBJ1-5 | TRBV12-5 | TRBD1 | CASGFTGGRGYNQPQHF | TGTGCTAGTGGTTTCACAGGGGGCAGGGGTTATAATCAGCCCCAGCATTTT
NA | 15 | TRBJ2-1 | TRBV6-2/TRBV6-3 | TRBD1 | CASSYLPGQTNEHFF | TGTGCCAGCAGTTACCTCCCGGGACAGACGAATGAGCACTTCTTC
many | 14 | TRBJ2-1 | TRBV20-1 | NA | CSASTSAGHNEQFF | TGCAGTGCTAGTACCTCGGCGGGACACAATGAGCAGTTCTTC
many | 17 | TRBJ2-1 | TRBV7-9 | TRBD2 | CASSLGLAGGSYNEQFF | TGTGCCAGCAGCTTAGGACTAGCGGGCGGCTCCTACAATGAGCAGTTCTTC
many | 13 | TRBJ2-7 | TRBV20-1 | TRBD1 | CSANRDSPYEQYF | TGCAGTGCCAACCGGGACAGCCCATACGAGCAGTACTTC
NA | 14 | TRBJ2-5 | TRBV10-3 | NA | CAIRENSGAKTQYF | TGTGCCATCAGGGAAAACTCGGGGGCCAAGACCCAGTACTTC
many | 15 | TRBJ2-1 | TRBV20-1 | TRBD2 | CSASPGTSGSREQFF | TGCAGTGCTAGCCCCGGGACTAGCGGGAGCAGGGAGCAGTTCTTC